Below, one T cell receptor beta chain is given with its context. What it binds is unknown. This sample was included in a study of cytomegalovirus exposure and HLA in healthy donors. On the study more broadly: Previous work identified some 120 million unique TCR beta sequences from about 179 million T cells. Study observations and caveats: Among TCR beta chains of equal frequency, HLA-associated ones were more clonally expanded in a later analysis. The authors later linked a missense DCLRE1C variant to TCR beta V- and J-gene trimming.

Primers: 60 Vbeta forward and 13 Jbeta reverse. In the study's own analysis: The authors later counted 65 million to 90 million unique TCR beta chains, 9 million to 12 million of them shared. The method was immunoSEQ multiplex PCR; TCRdb's version includes in-frame clones alone and lacks a portion of them. V, J and clone size are taken as reported in that table, and D and trimming were inferred from the DNA itself. The sample has 130,000 to 150,000 clones, about 82% seen once. The CDR3 covers 14 residues. Germline V gene lookup returns CDR1 SGHNT and CDR2 YENEEA. The ends were cut back, 1 base at V and 3 bases at J, with 6 bases in the middle.

Sequencing input: PBMCs. The source is a male donor in good health and CMV-seronegative. The chain couples TRBV11-3 to TRBJ2-2; no firm D call. The CDR3 DNA sequence: TGTGCCAGCAGCTTAGGGCCGCACACCGGGGAGCTGTTTTTT. It specifies CASSLGPHTGELFF.